The clone carrying this TCR beta chain was counted a single time. CDR1 is WNHNN and CDR2 is SYGVQD in the germline V gene (reference sequence). V was shortened by 6 bases and J by 10 bases, with 15 bases between the two germline ends. The CDR3 length is 12 residues. Original processing methods: The assay estimated nucleated cells by amplifying reference gene primers. TCRdb keeps only in-frame clones here, not all; method: immunoSEQ multiplex PCR. V, J and clone size are taken as reported in that table, and D and trimming were inferred from the DNA itself. The table includes 380,000 or so clones, about four fifths detected once. These data belong to a study of blood T cell repertoires in COVID-19. On the study more broadly: Both acute and convalescent COVID-19 samples were obtained from the United States, Italy and Spain. Nucleic acid was either cDNA or gDNA, and it came from T cells, B-cell-depleted T cells, or PBMCs.

The sequence was obtained from a human donor with acute or convalescent COVID-19. The donor label of this sample is uncertain. Sequenced sample: peripheral blood. V and J are TRBV10-1 and TRBJ1-1; TRBD1 might be the D (6 bases). The CDR3 region has the DNA TGCGCCAGCAGGGAGCTACAGGGCCCAGCTTTCTTT. It yields the protein CASRELQGPAFF.